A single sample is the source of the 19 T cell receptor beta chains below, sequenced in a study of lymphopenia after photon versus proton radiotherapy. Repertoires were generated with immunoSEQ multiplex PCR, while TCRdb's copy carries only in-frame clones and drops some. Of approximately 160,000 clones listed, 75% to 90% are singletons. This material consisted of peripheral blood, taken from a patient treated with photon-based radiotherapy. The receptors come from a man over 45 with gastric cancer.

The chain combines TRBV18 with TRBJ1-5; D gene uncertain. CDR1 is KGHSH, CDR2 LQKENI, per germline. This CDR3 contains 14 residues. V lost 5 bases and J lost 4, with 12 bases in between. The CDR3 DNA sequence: TGTGCCAGCTCAGTAGGAAATGGAAATCAGCCCCAGCATTTT. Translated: CASSVGNGNQPQHF.

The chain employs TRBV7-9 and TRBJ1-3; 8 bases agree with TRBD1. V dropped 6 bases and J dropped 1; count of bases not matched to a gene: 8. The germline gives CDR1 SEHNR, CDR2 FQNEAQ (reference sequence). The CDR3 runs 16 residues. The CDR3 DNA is TGTGCCAGCAGTCTAATCCACAGGGGGTCTGGAAACACCATATATTTT. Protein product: CASSLIHRGSGNTIYF.

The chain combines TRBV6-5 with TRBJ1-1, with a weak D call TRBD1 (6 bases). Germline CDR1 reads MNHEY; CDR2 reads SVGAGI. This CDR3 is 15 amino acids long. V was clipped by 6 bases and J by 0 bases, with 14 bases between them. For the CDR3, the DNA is TGTGCCAGCAGCGCTAGAGACAGGATGAACACTGAAGCTTTCTTT. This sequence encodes CASSARDRMNTEAFF.

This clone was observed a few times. CDR3 DNA sequence: TGTGCCAGCAGCAAAGGACAGGGGGCGCGTGGCACTGAAGCTTTCTTT. Translated, it gives CASSKGQGARGTEAFF. This chain joins TRBV6-6 and TRBJ1-1; 11 bases are shared with TRBD1. The J segment lost 4 bases and the V segment lost 6 bases, leaving 10 bases of the junction unmatched. From germline, CDR1 is MNHNY and CDR2 SVGAGI (reference sequence). The CDR3 totals 16 residues.

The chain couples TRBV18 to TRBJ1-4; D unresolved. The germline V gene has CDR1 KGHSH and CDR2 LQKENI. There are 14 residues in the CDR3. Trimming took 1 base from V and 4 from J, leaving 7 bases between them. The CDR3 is CASSPLSSNEKLFF. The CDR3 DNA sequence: TGTGCCAGCTCACCACTCTCCAGTAATGAAAAACTGTTTTTT.

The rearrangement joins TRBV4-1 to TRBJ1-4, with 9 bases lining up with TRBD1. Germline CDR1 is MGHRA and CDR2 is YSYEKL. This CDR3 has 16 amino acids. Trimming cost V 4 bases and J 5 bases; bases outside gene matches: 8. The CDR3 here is CASSPSDRGTNEKLFF. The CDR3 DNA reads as TGCGCCAGCAGCCCTTCGGACAGGGGAACGAATGAAAAACTGTTTTTT.

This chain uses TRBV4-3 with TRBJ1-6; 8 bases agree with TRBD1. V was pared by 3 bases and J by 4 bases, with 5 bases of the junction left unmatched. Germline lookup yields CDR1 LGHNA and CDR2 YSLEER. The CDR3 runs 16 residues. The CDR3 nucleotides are TGCGCCAGCAGCCAGGGACAGGCCTTGTATAATTCACCCCTCCACTTT. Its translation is CASSQGQALYNSPLHF.

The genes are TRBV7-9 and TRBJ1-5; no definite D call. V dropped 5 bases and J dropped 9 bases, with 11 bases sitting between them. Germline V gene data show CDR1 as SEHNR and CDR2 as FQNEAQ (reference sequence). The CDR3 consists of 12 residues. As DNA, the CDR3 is TGTGCCAGCAGCCGTGGTGAGGGGCCCCAGCATTTT. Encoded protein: CASSRGEGPQHF. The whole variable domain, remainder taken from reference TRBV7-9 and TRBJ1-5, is DTGVSQNPRHKITKRGQNVTFRCDPISEHNRLYWYRQTLGQGPEFLTYFQNEAQLEKSRLLSDRFSAERPKGSFSTLEIQRTEQGDSAMYLCASSRGEGPQHFGDGTRLSIL.

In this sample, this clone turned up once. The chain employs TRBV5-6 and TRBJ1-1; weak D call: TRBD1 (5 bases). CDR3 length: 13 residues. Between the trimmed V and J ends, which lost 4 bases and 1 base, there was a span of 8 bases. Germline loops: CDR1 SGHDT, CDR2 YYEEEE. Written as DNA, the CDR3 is TGTGCCAGCAGCCCCGGACAGAACACTGAAGCTTTCTTT. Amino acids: CASSPGQNTEAFF.

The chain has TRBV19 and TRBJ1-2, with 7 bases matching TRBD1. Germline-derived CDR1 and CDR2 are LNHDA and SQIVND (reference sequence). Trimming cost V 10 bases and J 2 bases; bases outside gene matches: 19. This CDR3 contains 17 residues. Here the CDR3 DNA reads TGTGCCACCAAATCTCAAAGCGGGACAGCTCTAAACTATGGCTACACCTTC. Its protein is CATKSQSGTALNYGYTF. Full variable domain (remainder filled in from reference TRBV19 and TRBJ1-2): DGGITQSPKYLFRKEGQNVTLSCEQNLNHDAMYWYRQDPGQGLRLIYYSQIVNDFQKGDIAEGYSVSREKKESFPLTVTSAQKNPTAFYLCATKSQSGTALNYGYTFGSGTRLTVV.

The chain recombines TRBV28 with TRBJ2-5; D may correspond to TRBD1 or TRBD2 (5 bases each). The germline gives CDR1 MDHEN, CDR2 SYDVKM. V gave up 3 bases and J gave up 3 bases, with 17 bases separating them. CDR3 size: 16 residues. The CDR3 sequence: CASSLGQGVKEETQYF. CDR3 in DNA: TGTGCCAGCAGTTTGGGCCAGGGAGTGAAAGAAGAGACCCAGTACTTC. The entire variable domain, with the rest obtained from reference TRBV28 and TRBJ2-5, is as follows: DVKVTQSSRYLVKRTGEKVFLECVQDMDHENMFWYRQDPGLGLRLIYFSYDVKMKEKGDIPEGYSVSREKKERFSLILESASTNQTSMYLCASSLGQGVKEETQYFGPGTRLLVL.

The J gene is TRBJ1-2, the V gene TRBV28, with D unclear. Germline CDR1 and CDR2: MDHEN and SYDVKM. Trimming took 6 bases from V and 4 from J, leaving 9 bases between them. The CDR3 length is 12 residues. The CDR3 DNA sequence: TGTGCCAGCAGCCTTGACACCTATGGCTACACCTTC. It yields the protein CASSLDTYGYTF.

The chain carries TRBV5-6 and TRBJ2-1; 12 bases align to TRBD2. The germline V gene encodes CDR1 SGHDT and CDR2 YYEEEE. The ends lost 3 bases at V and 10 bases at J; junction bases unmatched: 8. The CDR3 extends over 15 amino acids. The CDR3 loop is CASSSPTSGRPEQFF. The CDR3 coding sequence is TGTGCCAGCAGCTCGCCGACTAGCGGGAGACCGGAGCAGTTCTTC.

As DNA, the CDR3 is TGTGCCAGCAGCCCATTGGCGTATACAGGGCTGCTGAGATACACCTTC. Translation gives CASSPLAYTGLLRYTF. J is TRBJ1-2 and V is TRBV9, with D maybe TRBD1 (6 bases). V lost 4 bases to trimming and J lost 11 bases, with 27 bases between them. CDR1 is SGDLS, CDR2 YYNGEE, per germline. The CDR3 contains 16 residues.

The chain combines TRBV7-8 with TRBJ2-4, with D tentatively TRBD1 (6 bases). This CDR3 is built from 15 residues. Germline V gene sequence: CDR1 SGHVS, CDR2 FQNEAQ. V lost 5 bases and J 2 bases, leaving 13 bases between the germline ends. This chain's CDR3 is CASSPGVSPKNIQYF. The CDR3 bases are TGTGCCAGCAGCCCAGGGGTGTCTCCCAAAAACATTCAGTACTTC. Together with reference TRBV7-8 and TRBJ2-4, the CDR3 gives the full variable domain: GAGVSQSPRYKVAKRGQDVALRCDPISGHVSLFWYQQALGQGPEFLTYFQNEAQLDKSGLPSDRFFAERPEGSVSTLKIQRTQQEDSAVYLCASSPGVSPKNIQYFGAGTRLSVL.

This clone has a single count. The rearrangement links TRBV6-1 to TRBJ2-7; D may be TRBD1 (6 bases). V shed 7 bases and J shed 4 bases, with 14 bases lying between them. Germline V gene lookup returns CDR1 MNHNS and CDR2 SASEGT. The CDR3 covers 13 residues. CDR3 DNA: TGTGCCAGCAAAGTGGCAGGGGTGTACGAGCAGTACTTC. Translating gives CASKVAGVYEQYF.

The CDR3 region has the DNA TGTGCCAGCAAGAACAGGGACGAGCAGTACTTC. Translating it yields CASKNRDEQYF. This chain uses TRBV6-5 with TRBJ2-7; D perhaps matches TRBD1 (6 bases). Germline assignment: CDR1 MNHEY and CDR2 SVGAGI. The CDR3 runs 11 residues. V was shortened by 7 bases and J by 5 bases, with 9 bases between the two germline ends.

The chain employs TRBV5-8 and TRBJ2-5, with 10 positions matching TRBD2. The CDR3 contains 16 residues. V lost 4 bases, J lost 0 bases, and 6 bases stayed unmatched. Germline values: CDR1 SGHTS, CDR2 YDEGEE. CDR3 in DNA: TGTGCCAGCAGCACCGGGACTAGCGCGTACCAAGAGACCCAGTACTTC. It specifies CASSTGTSAYQETQYF.

CDR3 in amino acids: CASSPRHQVSYEQYF. The DNA of the CDR3 is TGTGCCAGCAGTCCCCGACATCAAGTCTCCTACGAGCAGTACTTC. The rearrangement joins TRBV6-5 to TRBJ2-7; D not certain. Germline V CDR1 and CDR2: MNHEY, SVGAGI. Trimming left V 5 bases short and J 0 bases short, with 14 bases between. The CDR3 loop spans 15 amino acids.